This T cell receptor beta chain was documented in a study of T cell repertoires in cytomegalovirus infection. Study-level background: Indications came from public TCR beta signatures; they pointed to CMV infection and to a matching HLA type. Notes on the study in general: HLA-C-restricted CMV clonotypes gave the most frequent clonotype in two of eight donors.

This clonotype has only a few counts. The target antigen is unknown. Germline-derived CDR1 and CDR2 are SGHNT and YYREEE (reference sequence). The CDR3 has 18 residues. The V gene lost 0 bases and the J gene lost 0 bases, with 18 bases spanning the gap. In TCRdb, the reads were re-called with MiXCR into one record per CDR3 protein. The sample holds about 570,000 distinct CDR3 sequences; under 45% are singletons and the top ten take about 46%. V usage is TRBV5-4 and J usage is TRBJ1-1, with D perhaps TRBD1 (5 bases). Here the sequenced sample was cultured PBMCs, taken from culture after CMV antigen stimulation. The origin of this receptor is a human donor in good health (CMV status not recorded). Some clones in this sample may be carry-over from other donors' samples. CDR3 sequence (DNA): TGTGCCAGCAGCTTGGATGTTTGGGAAGAGGGGATGAACACTGAAGCTTTCTTT. Translation: CASSLDVWEEGMNTEAFF.